The next 20 T cell receptor beta chains were all read from a single sample in a study of cytomegalovirus exposure and HLA in healthy donors. Researchers ran the PCR with 60 Vbeta and 13 Jbeta primers. Sequencing was performed with immunoSEQ multiplex PCR; in TCRdb, only in-frame clones are kept and a portion is missing. The repertoire holds roughly 140,000 clones, with 78% as singletons. The sequenced sample was PBMCs. These receptors all stem from a male donor in good health and CMV-seronegative.

The rearrangement joins TRBV9 to TRBJ1-6, with 7 bases fitting TRBD1. The CDR3 is 14 amino acids. Trimming removed 3 bases from V and 12 bases from J; junction bases left unmatched: 9. CDR1 and CDR2 (germline): SGDLS, YYNGEE. The CDR3 loop is CASSALGGSGPLHF. CDR3 nucleotides: TGTGCCAGCAGCGCCCTAGGGGGCAGTGGACCCCTCCACTTT.

This chain joins TRBV7-9 and TRBJ2-7; D is possibly TRBD1 (6 bases). CDR1 is SEHNR and CDR2 is FQNEAQ in the germline V gene (reference sequence). The CDR3 spans 15 residues. V was trimmed by 8 bases and J by 2 bases, leaving 19 bases between them. The CDR3 here is CASGSDSPTPYEQYF. As DNA, the CDR3 is TGTGCCAGCGGATCGGACAGCCCTACCCCCTACGAGCAGTACTTC.

V gene TRBV2 combines with J gene TRBJ2-7; TRBD2 matches at 8 bases. J was trimmed by 2 bases and V by 0 bases; bases with no gene match: 3. This CDR3 is built from 15 residues. Germline V gene data show CDR1 as SNHLY and CDR2 as FYNNEI. The CDR3 sequence is CASSEASGETYEQYF. The CDR3 DNA reads TGTGCCAGCAGTGAAGCTAGCGGGGAAACCTACGAGCAGTACTTC.

The gene calls are TRBV29-1 and TRBJ2-3; 10 bases are shared with TRBD2. Germline assignment: CDR1 SQVTM and CDR2 ANQGSEA. The V and J ends lost 4 bases and 4 bases, in that order; junction bases with no gene match: 8. The CDR3 consists of 15 residues. The CDR3 loop is CSVGQLAGSSDTQYF. The CDR3 DNA follows: TGCAGCGTTGGACAACTAGCGGGGAGCTCAGATACGCAGTATTTT.

The rearrangement links TRBV6-5 to TRBJ2-1, with D tentatively TRBD1 (5 bases). The CDR3 covers 12 residues. In germline, CDR1 is MNHEY, CDR2 SVGAGI. The V end lost 6 bases, the J end lost 5 bases, and 8 bases lay between the germline ends. CDR3 bases: TGTGCCAGCAGATTAGGGGACAATGAGCAGTTCTTC. Its translation: CASRLGDNEQFF.

In this sample, this clone turned up once. The chain has TRBV7-9 and TRBJ2-1, with D unclear. The CDR3 length is 15 residues. From germline, CDR1 is SEHNR and CDR2 FQNEAQ (reference sequence). Trimming pared 1 base from V and 8 bases from J, leaving 15 bases between. CDR3 nucleotide sequence: TGTGCCAGCAGCTTAGGCACTCACCCTCGGGATGAGCAGTTCTTC. It translates to CASSLGTHPRDEQFF.

The chain uses TRBV5-8 and TRBJ1-5; 7 nucleotides match TRBD1. The CDR3 loop spans 16 amino acids. The V gene's germline CDR1 is SGHTS and CDR2 YDEGEE. Trimming at V came to 4 bases and at J to 3 bases, leaving 10 bases not matched to a gene. The CDR3 DNA reads TGTGCCAGCAGCGCTCGGGACAGCCTATTCAATCAGCCCCAGCATTTT. Translation gives CASSARDSLFNQPQHF.

This clone was seen only a few times. J is TRBJ2-7 and V is TRBV29-1, with D possibly being TRBD2 (5 bases). This CDR3 region has 12 residues. Germline loops: CDR1 SQVTM, CDR2 ANQGSEA. The ends were cut back, 6 bases at V and 2 bases at J, with 11 bases in the middle. CDR3 loop: CSVGLTAYEQYF. The DNA of the CDR3 is TGCAGCGTCGGACTCACAGCCTACGAGCAGTACTTC.

This sequence joins TRBV6-1 and TRBJ1-1; tentative D call: TRBD1 (5 bases). Germline V gives CDR1 MNHNS, CDR2 SASEGT. Between the trimmed V and J ends, which lost 1 base and 1 base, there was a span of 13 bases. This CDR3 contains 16 residues. CDR3 bases: TGTGCCAGCAGTGAAGTGCCAGGGATTGCGAACACTGAAGCTTTCTTT. Translating it yields CASSEVPGIANTEAFF.

The chain links TRBV5-6 to TRBJ1-2, with 10 bases lining up with TRBD1. V lost 4 bases, J lost 8 bases, and 11 bases stayed unmatched. This CDR3 is 15 amino acids long. Germline CDR1 reads SGHDT; CDR2 reads YYEEEE. CDR3 DNA: TGTGCCAGCAGCCTGTCCGGGACAGGGGTGATCGGCTACACCTTC. Its translation: CASSLSGTGVIGYTF.

The rearrangement uses TRBV5-5 and TRBJ1-3, with 8 positions matching TRBD1. CDR3 length: 16 amino acids. Germline assignment: CDR1 SGHKS and CDR2 YYEKEE (reference sequence). V was pared by 3 bases and J by 0 bases, with 5 bases of the junction left unmatched. The CDR3 here is CASSYTGGHSGNTIYF. The CDR3 DNA reads TGTGCCAGCAGCTACACAGGGGGTCACTCTGGAAACACCATATATTTT.

This clone was detected only once. The chain links TRBV19 to TRBJ2-7; TRBD2 matches 16 bases. Germline loops: CDR1 LNHDA, CDR2 SQIVND (reference sequence). V lost 4 bases and J lost 3; bases outside the gene matches: 12. This CDR3 is built from 19 residues. The CDR3: CASSTAAGTSGRALYEQYF. The CDR3 coding sequence is TGTGCCAGTAGTACGGCCGCCGGGACTAGCGGGAGGGCCCTCTACGAGCAGTACTTC.

The V call is TRBV7-6, the J call TRBJ1-1, with D possibly matching TRBD1 (5 bases). CDR1 is SGHVS and CDR2 is FNYEAQ in the germline V gene. The V end lost 0 bases, the J end lost 5 bases, and 10 bases lay between the germline ends. This CDR3 is 14 amino acids long. The CDR3 loop reads CASSLARKGTEAFF. CDR3 DNA sequence: TGTGCCAGCAGCTTAGCTAGAAAGGGGACTGAAGCTTTCTTT.

This clone was seen a single time. Relative to the germline gene, one junction end is altered; a read error may explain this. The chain has TRBV13 and TRBJ1-2, with a tentative D call TRBD1 (6 bases). The CDR3 extends over 14 amino acids. Germline values: CDR1 PRHDT, CDR2 FYEKMQ (reference sequence). CDR3 DNA sequence: TGTGCCAGCAGCTTAGGGCAGGGGTTCTATGGCTACCCCTTC. This gives the protein CASSLGQGFYGYPF. Using reference TRBV13 and TRBJ1-2 for the parts outside the CDR3, the full variable domain is AAGVIQSPRHLIKEKRETATLKCYPIPRHDTVYWYQQGPGQDPQFLISFYEKMQSDKGSIPDRFSAQQFSDYHSELNMSSLELGDSALYFCASSLGQGFYGYPFGSGTRLTVV.

The chain couples TRBV19 to TRBJ2-5, with a tentative D call TRBD1 (6 bases). The assigned J gene may be wrong: the sequence end matches TRBJ2-7 better. This CDR3 has 17 residues. Germline V gene data show CDR1 as LNHDA and CDR2 as SQIVND (reference sequence). CDR3 nucleotide sequence: TGTGCCAGTAGCCCTGGTATTTGGGTCAGGGACATGTACGAGCAGTACTTC. It is translated as CASSPGIWVRDMYEQYF.

The CDR3 loop is CAISDPRWTSAYEQYF. CDR3 coding DNA: TGTGCCATCAGTGACCCGCGGTGGACTAGCGCGTACGAGCAGTACTTC. The chain recombines TRBV10-3 with TRBJ2-7; 9 bases are a match to TRBD2. The CDR3 is 16 residues long. Germline V CDR1 and CDR2: ENHRY, SYGVKD. With V trimmed by 3 bases and J by 4 bases, 10 bases remained unmatched.

Written as DNA, the CDR3 is TGTGCCAGCAGCTCCTCCGGGCAGGGGGCTGGAGGCTACACCTTC. As protein: CASSSSGQGAGGYTF. The chain joins TRBV7-9 to TRBJ1-2; 8 positions agree with TRBD1. V dropped 4 bases and J dropped 8; count of bases not matched to a gene: 12. The CDR3 has 15 residues. Per the germline V gene, CDR1 is SEHNR and CDR2 is FQNEAQ (reference sequence). Complete variable domain (other parts from reference TRBV7-9 and TRBJ1-2): DTGVSQNPRHKITKRGQNVTFRCDPISEHNRLYWYRQTLGQGPEFLTYFQNEAQLEKSRLLSDRFSAERPKGSFSTLEIQRTEQGDSAMYLCASSSSGQGAGGYTFGSGTRLTVV.

This clone was recorded once. V usage is TRBV18 and J usage is TRBJ2-3, with a possible D match to TRBD1 (6 bases). There are 14 residues in the CDR3. The V end lost 3 bases, the J end lost 5 bases, and 12 bases lay between the germline ends. Germline CDR1 KGHSH, CDR2 LQKENI. The CDR3 is CASSPTGSIDTQYF. Here the CDR3 DNA reads TGTGCCAGCTCACCTACAGGGTCGATAGATACGCAGTATTTT.

This clone has only one observation. The CDR3 bases are TGTGCCAGCAGCTTAGCCGTAGGGGCAGGAACTGAAGCTTTCTTT. Encoded protein: CASSLAVGAGTEAFF. This chain links TRBV7-8 with TRBJ1-1; perhaps TRBD1 as D (5 bases). V gave up 0 bases and J gave up 5 bases, with 13 bases separating them. This CDR3 region has 15 residues. CDR1 SGHVS and CDR2 FQNEAQ come from the germline V gene.

The V gene is TRBV7-2, the J gene TRBJ2-5; 14 nucleotides agree with TRBD2. The CDR3 contains 15 residues. Germline V gives CDR1 SGHTA, CDR2 FQGNSA. V was pared by 3 bases and J by 4 bases, with 1 base of the junction left unmatched. The CDR3 nucleotides read TGTGCCAGCAGCTTCGGGACTAGCGGGGGAGAGACCCAGTACTTC. This gives the protein CASSFGTSGGETQYF.